One sample yielded the 14 T cell receptor beta chains listed below, sequenced in a study of cytomegalovirus exposure and HLA in healthy donors (dated by TCRdb to about 2017). Library preparation employed the immunoSEQ multiplex PCR assay. For the multiplex PCR, a mixture combining 60 forward primers for TCR Vbeta segments and 13 reverse primers for TCR Jbeta segments was used. TCRdb obtained this table from immuneACCESS and retained in-frame rearrangements with V and J assigned. These tables miss some clones; where compared with another copy, unresolved V genes account for less than half of the shortfall, and the remainder is unexplained. The sample includes 95,000 to 100,000 clones, with around 83% observed a single time. The top ten clonotypes cover about 3.9% of the sample. Sequenced: PBMCs. The source of these receptors is a man under 40 in good health and CMV-seronegative.

This sequence joins TRBV13 and TRBJ1-2, with 7 bases lining up with TRBD1. The V segment lost 0 bases and the J segment 7 bases; nucleotides outside the gene matches: 2. Germline V gene sequence: CDR1 PRHDT, CDR2 FYEKMQ (reference sequence). The CDR3 length is 13 residues. CDR3 nucleotide sequence: TGTGCCAGCAGCTTAGGGACAGGGTTTGGCTACACCTTC. Amino acid sequence: CASSLGTGFGYTF.

The rearrangement uses TRBV9 and TRBJ2-3; D is ambiguous. The length of the CDR3 is 12 residues. Trimming stripped 0 bases from V and 8 bases from J, with 7 bases between. Germline values: CDR1 SGDLS, CDR2 YYNGEE. The CDR3 loop reads CASSVDPGTQYF. As DNA, the CDR3 is TGTGCCAGCAGCGTAGACCCGGGTACGCAGTATTTT. Complete variable domain (other parts from reference TRBV9 and TRBJ2-3): DSGVTQTPKHLITATGQRVTLRCSPRSGDLSVYWYQQSLDQGLQFLIQYYNGEERAKGNILERFSAQQFPDLHSELNLSSLELGDSALYFCASSVDPGTQYFGPGTRLTVL.

The sample holds a few counts of this clone. The rearrangement joins TRBV7-7 to TRBJ2-7; 10 bases fit TRBD1. This CDR3 region has 13 residues. Germline-derived CDR1 and CDR2 are SSHAT and FNYEAQ (reference sequence). Trimming at V came to 5 bases and at J to 4 bases, leaving 2 bases not matched to a gene. For the CDR3, the DNA is TGTGCCAGCAGCGTGGGACAGGGGTACGAGCAGTACTTC. This sequence encodes CASSVGQGYEQYF.

This sequence joins TRBV4-3 and TRBJ2-1; 8 nucleotides agree with TRBD2. Per the germline V gene, CDR1 is LGHNA and CDR2 is YSLEER. V lost 2 bases and J lost 3; bases outside the gene matches: 6. The CDR3 sequence is 16 residues long. CDR3 sequence (DNA): TGCGCCAGCAGCCAATATAGCGGGATGGACTACAATGAGCAGTTCTTC. Amino acid sequence: CASSQYSGMDYNEQFF.

The rearrangement uses TRBV28 and TRBJ2-2; D is possibly TRBD1 (6 bases). V gave up 3 bases and J gave up 5 bases, with 7 bases separating them. Germline-derived CDR1 and CDR2 are MDHEN and SYDVKM. This CDR3 has 13 amino acids. The CDR3: CASSLQGTGELFF. DNA of the CDR3: TGTGCCAGCAGTTTGCAGGGGACCGGGGAGCTGTTTTTT.

This clone was seen more than once but under ten times. This rearrangement joins TRBV6-1 to TRBJ2-1; D gene unclear. Germline V gene sequence: CDR1 MNHNS, CDR2 SASEGT. V lost 3 bases, J lost 5 bases, and 14 bases lay in between. This CDR3 is built from 15 residues. CDR3 bases: TGTGCCAGCAGTGACTTGCAGGAACGTAACAATGAGCAGTTCTTC. The encoded protein is CASSDLQERNNEQFF.

This chain links TRBV5-1 with TRBJ2-1, with 11 positions matching TRBD2. This CDR3 is built from 17 residues. V dropped 1 base and J dropped 4; count of bases not matched to a gene: 7. Germline CDR1 and CDR2: SGHRS and YFSETQ. The CDR3 loop is CASSLTPGTSGYNEQFF. As DNA, the CDR3 is TGCGCCAGCAGCTTGACTCCTGGGACTAGCGGATACAATGAGCAGTTCTTC.

The chain employs TRBV7-9 and TRBJ1-2; the match to TRBD1 covers 8 bases. The CDR3 sequence is 17 residues long. From germline, CDR1 is SEHNR and CDR2 FQNEAQ (reference sequence). V shed 1 base, J shed 7 bases, and the junction held 14 bases outside the gene matches. CDR3 DNA sequence: TGTGCCAGCAGCTTAGGTCCCAGGGGGCGAAGTGTTTCTGGCTACACCTTC. Amino acids: CASSLGPRGRSVSGYTF.

The chain links TRBV15 to TRBJ2-7; D uncertain. This CDR3 spans 11 amino acids. V dropped 1 base and J dropped 4 bases, with 2 bases sitting between them. In germline, CDR1 is LNHNV, CDR2 YYDKDF (reference sequence). CDR3 in amino acids: CATSRAYEQYF. The CDR3 nucleotides are TGTGCCACCAGCAGAGCGTACGAGCAGTACTTC.

V is TRBV10-3 and J is TRBJ1-5; 7 bases are a match to TRBD1. The CDR3 runs to 14 residues. V dropped 11 bases and J dropped 4; count of bases not matched to a gene: 11. Germline CDR1 and CDR2: ENHRY and SYGVKD. The CDR3 reads CASQAGTDNQPQHF. The CDR3 DNA reads as TGTGCCTCCCAAGCCGGGACAGATAATCAGCCCCAGCATTTT.

This sequence joins TRBV9 and TRBJ2-1; D remains unclear. Germline values: CDR1 SGDLS, CDR2 YYNGEE. This CDR3 region has 15 residues. With 0 bases removed from V and 0 bases from J, the gap between germline ends came to 7 bases. The CDR3: CASSVVSSSYNEQFF. For the CDR3, the DNA is TGTGCCAGCAGCGTAGTTTCGAGCTCCTACAATGAGCAGTTCTTC.

The genes are TRBV5-1 and TRBJ1-6; D not certain. V was clipped by 0 bases and J by 5 bases, with 6 bases between them. Germline CDR1 reads SGHRS; CDR2 reads YFSETQ. The length of the CDR3 is 14 residues. This chain's CDR3 is CASSLGADNSPLHF. The CDR3 nucleotides are TGCGCCAGCAGCTTGGGGGCTGATAATTCACCCCTCCACTTT.

The gene calls are TRBV7-2 and TRBJ2-5; 12 bases fit TRBD2. This CDR3 is 16 amino acids long. J lost 5 bases, V lost 1 base, and 5 bases had no gene match. Germline-derived CDR1 and CDR2 are SGHTA and FQGNSA. For the CDR3, the DNA is TGTGCCAGCAGCTTAGGACTAGCGGGGGTTAACGAGACCCAGTACTTC. Amino acids: CASSLGLAGVNETQYF.

The chain links TRBV4-3 to TRBJ2-2; a weak D match, TRBD1 (6 bases). V shed 2 bases and J shed 2 bases, with 15 bases lying between them. Germline V CDR1 and CDR2: LGHNA, YSLEER. The CDR3 extends over 17 amino acids. The DNA for the CDR3 is TGCGCCAGCAGCCAACGAGGGGGATTTCAAAACACCGGGGAGCTGTTTTTT. It yields the protein CASSQRGGFQNTGELFF.